These 2 T cell receptor beta chains originate from one sample sequenced in a study of human T cells and chemical hapten exposure (dated by TCRdb to the early 2020s). The sample's time point, from its label and the paper: patch test 3, about 24 weeks after DPC sensitization. The treatment or condition label here, explained by the study, means: therapeutic diphenylcyclopropenone sensitization with weekly scalp DPC. Total RNA was isolated from unfractionated whole blood collected in Tempus Blood RNA tubes. Receptor libraries were prepared by RACE. This sample was sequenced with a NextSeq 500. TCRdb applied fastp at Q25 and MiXCR to the public reads, then kept only in-frame beta chains. Each CDR3 protein gets just one entry, which takes the most common genes and DNA from the rows behind it. For this sample the table gives roughly 39,000 distinct CDR3 sequences, of which roughly 13% were detected only once. 2.3% of the sample is in the top ten clones.

The starting material was whole blood, obtained in connection with sensitization to the hapten diphenylcyclopropenone (DPC). Receptors originate from a woman between 40 and 50 years old with alopecia areata. Some clones in this sample may be carry-over from other donors' samples.

The V and J genes are TRBV29-1 and TRBJ2-5; weak D call: TRBD2 (6 bases). CDR1 is SQVTM and CDR2 is ANQGSEA in the germline V gene. Trimming cost V 3 bases and J 5 bases, with 10 bases left between them. The CDR3 length is 12 residues. The CDR3 loop is CSVERAGETQYF. DNA of the CDR3: TGCAGCGTTGAGAGGGCGGGGGAGACCCAGTACTTC. The complete variable domain, with remaining parts taken from reference TRBV29-1 and TRBJ2-5, reads SAVISQKPSRDICQRGTSLTIQCQVDSQVTMMFWYRQQPGQSLTLIATANQGSEATYESGFVIDKFPISRPNLTFSTLTVSNMSPEDSSIYLCSVERAGETQYFGPGTRLLVL.

The chain is built from TRBV4-3 and TRBJ2-1, with D possibly being TRBD2 (5 bases). V was clipped by 1 base and J by 10 bases, with 8 bases between them. The CDR3 spans 12 residues. From germline, CDR1 is LGHNA and CDR2 YSLEER. This CDR3 is CASSQGSGEQFF. CDR3 nucleotides: TGCGCCAGCAGCCAAGGTTCGGGAGAGCAGTTCTTC.